The sequence of this T cell receptor (beta chain) was determined in a study of cytomegalovirus exposure and HLA in healthy donors. TCRdb's table, derived via immunoSEQ multiplex PCR, lists solely in-frame clones and lacks some. The sample consists of more than 110,000 clones, almost 85% of them appearing once. Comments on this clone: Its antigen is not identified.

Points from the study as a whole: Researchers reported that a few CMV-associated chains were confirmed in vitro as CMV antigen-specific.

The CDR3 consists of 15 residues. The germline V gene encodes CDR1 SGHTA and CDR2 FQGNSA. Trimming at V came to 4 bases and at J to 4 bases, leaving 7 bases not matched to a gene. The origin of this receptor is a woman aged 25 to 39 in good health and CMV-seronegative. The gene calls are TRBV7-2 and TRBJ1-1; the match to TRBD1 covers 9 bases. Material: PBMCs. The CDR3 loop is CASSSPDRGGTEAFF. The CDR3 nucleotides read TGTGCCAGCAGCTCGCCGGACAGGGGAGGCACTGAAGCTTTCTTT.